This T cell receptor beta chain is from a study of T cell repertoires in cytomegalovirus infection. The overall study: CMV infection together with matching HLA type was indicated by public TCR beta signatures.

In TCRdb, the reads were re-called with MiXCR into one record per CDR3 protein. The table lists about 250,000 distinct CDR3 sequences, 6.5% of them singletons. This clonotype was counted at least ten times. What it binds is not known. CDR3 length equals 14 residues. V lost 7 bases, J lost 6 bases, and 8 bases stayed unmatched. Germline V gene lookup returns CDR1 SGHTA and CDR2 FQGNSA. The study's findings and limits: Identification of carriers of CMV plus the relevant HLA was performed using cumulative public TCR beta family frequency. CMV-specific TCR beta clonotypes restricted by HLA-C dominated the ex vivo response.

The receptor was isolated from a human donor in good health (CMV status not recorded). Some clones in this sample may be carry-over from other donors' samples. V and J are TRBV7-2 and TRBJ2-1; 8 positions agree with TRBD2. The sample consisted of PBMCs. This chain's CDR3 is CASMRGANANEQFF. The DNA for the CDR3 is TGTGCCAGCATGCGGGGGGCCAACGCCAATGAGCAGTTCTTC.